These 8 T cell receptor beta chains were sequenced from one sample in a study of blood T cell repertoires in COVID-19. Method: immunoSEQ multiplex PCR; TCRdb's copy keeps in-frame clones and lacks some. In the table there are 150,000 to 200,000 clones, around 80% of which are singletons. Sequencing was carried out using peripheral blood. These receptors all come from a man between 65 and 80 years old with active or convalescent COVID-19.

The chain has TRBV2 and TRBJ1-2, with a tentative D call TRBD1 (6 bases). V shed 7 bases and J shed 4 bases, with 19 bases lying between them. The CDR3 has 15 residues. The germline V gene has CDR1 SNHLY and CDR2 FYNNEI. The CDR3 region has the DNA TGTGCCAGCACTACGGACAGCGAGCTAACCTATGGCTACACCTTC. This codes for CASTTDSELTYGYTF.

This chain connects TRBV7-6 to TRBJ2-1; D might be TRBD2 (6 bases). Germline lookup yields CDR1 SGHVS and CDR2 FNYEAQ. CDR3 size: 16 residues. Trimming cost V 3 bases and J 4 bases, with 16 bases left between them. In DNA form, the CDR3 reads TGTGCCAGCAGCTTTCAGCCCCCTAGCGCGTACAATGAGCAGTTCTTC. Protein sequence: CASSFQPPSAYNEQFF.

This chain links TRBV6-6 with TRBJ2-3, with 8 bases matching TRBD1. The CDR3 is 14 residues long. V shed 4 bases and J 5 bases; nucleotides not matched to a gene: 5. Germline CDR1 is MNHNY and CDR2 is SVGAGI (reference sequence). The CDR3, as DNA: TGTGCCAGCAGTTCTGGACAGGGAGGAGATACGCAGTATTTT. It specifies CASSSGQGGDTQYF.

This clone was observed once. The CDR3: CASSVVGAGGEQYF. In DNA, the CDR3 is TGTGCCAGCAGCGTAGTCGGAGCGGGAGGCGAGCAGTACTTC. The rearrangement links TRBV9 to TRBJ2-7; 9 positions agree with TRBD2. J was trimmed by 6 bases and V by 0 bases; bases with no gene match: 4. The length of the CDR3 is 14 residues. Germline CDR1 and CDR2: SGDLS and YYNGEE.

This clone appeared a few times. V usage is TRBV19 and J usage is TRBJ2-3; no clear D. V lost 2 bases and J lost 5, with 11 bases in between. This CDR3 has 14 amino acids. The germline CDR1 and CDR2 sequences are LNHDA and SQIVND (reference sequence). CDR3 region: CASSIRHSLDTQYF. DNA for the CDR3: TGTGCCAGTAGTATAAGGCACAGCCTAGATACGCAGTATTTT.

The V gene is TRBV11-3, the J gene TRBJ2-2, with 11 bases that match TRBD1. This CDR3 has 17 amino acids. CDR1 is SGHNT, CDR2 YENEEA, per germline. Trimming took 5 bases from V and 3 from J; bases not matched to a gene: 8. CDR3: CASSPRDRGVDTGELFF. CDR3 bases: TGTGCCAGCAGCCCCCGGGACAGGGGGGTTGACACCGGGGAGCTGTTTTTT.

The V gene is TRBV18, the J gene TRBJ1-2; D is undetermined. CDR1 is KGHSH, CDR2 LQKENI, per germline. The CDR3 consists of 15 residues. V lost 6 bases, J lost 5 bases, and 19 bases lay in between. This CDR3 reads CASSESLLSAYGYTF. Here the CDR3 DNA reads TGTGCCAGCTCGGAGAGTCTGCTGTCTGCGTATGGCTACACCTTC.

This clone appeared a few times. CDR3 loop: CASSFTDNQPQHF. CDR3 nucleotides: TGTGCCAGCAGTTTCACAGACAATCAGCCCCAGCATTTT. The chain has TRBV12-3 or TRBV12-4 and TRBJ1-5; D is uncertain. V shed 3 bases and J shed 3 bases, with 6 bases lying between them. The CDR3 is 13 amino acids.